This record covers a single T cell receptor (beta chain). Its cognate antigen is unknown. The record originates from a study of cytomegalovirus exposure and HLA in healthy donors. The CDR3 totals 17 residues. Unmatched junction bases numbered 12, after V lost 5 bases and J lost 6 bases. Germline V gives CDR1 SGHTA, CDR2 FQGNSA. Study observations and caveats: Later on, an analysis found that several of the most significant clusters appeared to be linked to common viral pathogens, which included parvovirus B19.

Vbeta (60) and Jbeta (13) primers were used in the PCR. Generated by immunoSEQ multiplex PCR, the TCRdb table keeps only in-frame clones and is missing some. The sample includes about 98,000 clones, approximately 79% seen only once; the top ten take about 1.7%. This clonotype was sampled from a male donor in good health and CMV-seronegative. The sample consisted of PBMCs. The chain links TRBV7-2 to TRBJ2-3, with 12 bases identical to TRBD2. CDR3 loop: CASSPPTSGSWLDTQYF. The CDR3 coding sequence is TGTGCCAGCAGCCCACCGACTAGCGGGAGTTGGCTGGATACGCAGTATTTT.